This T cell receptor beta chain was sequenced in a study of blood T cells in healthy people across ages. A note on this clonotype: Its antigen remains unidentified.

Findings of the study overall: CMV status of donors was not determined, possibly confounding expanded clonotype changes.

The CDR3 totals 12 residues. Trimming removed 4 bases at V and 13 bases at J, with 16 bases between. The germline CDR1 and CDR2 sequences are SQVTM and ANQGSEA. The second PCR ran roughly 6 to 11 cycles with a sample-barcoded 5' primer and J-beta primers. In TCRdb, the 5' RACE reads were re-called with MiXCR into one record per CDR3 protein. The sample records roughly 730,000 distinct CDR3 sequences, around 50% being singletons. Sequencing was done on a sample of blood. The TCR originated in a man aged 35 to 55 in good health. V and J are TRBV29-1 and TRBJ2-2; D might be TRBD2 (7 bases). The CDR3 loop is CSVGRGPERLFF. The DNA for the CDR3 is TGCAGCGTTGGGCGGGGGCCAGAACGGCTGTTTTTT.